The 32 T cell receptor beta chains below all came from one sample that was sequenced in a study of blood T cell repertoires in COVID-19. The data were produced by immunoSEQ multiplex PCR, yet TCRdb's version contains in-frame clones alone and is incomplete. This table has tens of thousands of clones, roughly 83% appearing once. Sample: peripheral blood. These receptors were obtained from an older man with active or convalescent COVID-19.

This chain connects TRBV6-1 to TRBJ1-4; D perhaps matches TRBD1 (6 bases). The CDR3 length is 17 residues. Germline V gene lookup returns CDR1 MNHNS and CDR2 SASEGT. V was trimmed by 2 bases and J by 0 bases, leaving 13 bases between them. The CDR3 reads CASSEWGTSATNEKLFF. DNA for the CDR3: TGTGCCAGCAGTGAATGGGGGACATCGGCAACTAATGAAAAACTGTTTTTT.

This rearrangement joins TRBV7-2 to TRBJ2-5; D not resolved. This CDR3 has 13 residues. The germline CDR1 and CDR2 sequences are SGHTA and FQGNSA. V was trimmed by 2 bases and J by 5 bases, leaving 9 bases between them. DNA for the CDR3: TGTGCCAGCAGCTTATCAGGATGGGAGACCCAGTACTTC. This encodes CASSLSGWETQYF.

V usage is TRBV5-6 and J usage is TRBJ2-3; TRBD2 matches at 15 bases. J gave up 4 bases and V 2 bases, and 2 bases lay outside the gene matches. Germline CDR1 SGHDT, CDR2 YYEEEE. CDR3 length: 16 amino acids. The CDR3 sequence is CASSFRTSGGADTQYF. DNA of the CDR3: TGTGCCAGCAGCTTCCGGACTAGCGGGGGGGCAGATACGCAGTATTTT. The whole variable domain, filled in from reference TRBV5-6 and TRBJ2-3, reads DAGVTQSPTHLIKTRGQQVTLRCSPKSGHDTVSWYQQALGQGPQFIFQYYEEEERQRGNFPDRFSGHQFPNYSSELNVNALLLGDSALYLCASSFRTSGGADTQYFGPGTRLTVL.

This chain's CDR3 is CSVGGLAGVVGELFF. In DNA form, the CDR3 reads TGCAGCGTTGGGGGACTAGCGGGAGTTGTCGGGGAGCTGTTTTTT. The gene calls are TRBV29-1 and TRBJ2-2; 14 nucleotides agree with TRBD2. The CDR3 covers 15 residues. V shed 4 bases, J shed 7 bases, and the junction held 5 bases outside the gene matches. Per the germline V gene, CDR1 is SQVTM and CDR2 is ANQGSEA.

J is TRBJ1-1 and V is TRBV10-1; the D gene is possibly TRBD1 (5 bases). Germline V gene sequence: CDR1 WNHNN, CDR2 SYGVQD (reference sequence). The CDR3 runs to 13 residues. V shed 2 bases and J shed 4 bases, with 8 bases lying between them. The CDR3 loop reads CASSERGFTEAFF. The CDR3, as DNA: TGCGCCAGCAGTGAGAGGGGATTCACTGAAGCTTTCTTT.

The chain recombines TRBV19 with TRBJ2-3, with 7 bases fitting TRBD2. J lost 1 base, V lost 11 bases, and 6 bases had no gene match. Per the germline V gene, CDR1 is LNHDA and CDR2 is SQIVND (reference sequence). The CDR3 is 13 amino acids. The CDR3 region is CASRAGGTDTQYF. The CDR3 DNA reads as TGTGCCTCGCGGGCGGGGGGCACAGATACGCAGTATTTT.

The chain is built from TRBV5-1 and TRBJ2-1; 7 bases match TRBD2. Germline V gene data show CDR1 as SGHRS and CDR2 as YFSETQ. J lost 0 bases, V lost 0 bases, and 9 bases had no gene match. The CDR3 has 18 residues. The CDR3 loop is CASSLGLALIASYNEQFF. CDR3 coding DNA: TGCGCCAGCAGCTTGGGACTAGCCCTTATCGCCTCCTACAATGAGCAGTTCTTC.

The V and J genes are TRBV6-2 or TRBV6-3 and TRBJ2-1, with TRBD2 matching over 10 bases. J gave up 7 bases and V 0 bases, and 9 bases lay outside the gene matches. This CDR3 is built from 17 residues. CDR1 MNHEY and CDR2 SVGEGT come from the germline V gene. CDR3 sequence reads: CASSYSLRPAGGNEQFF. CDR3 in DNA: TGTGCCAGCAGTTACTCGTTGCGGCCAGCGGGGGGGAATGAGCAGTTCTTC.

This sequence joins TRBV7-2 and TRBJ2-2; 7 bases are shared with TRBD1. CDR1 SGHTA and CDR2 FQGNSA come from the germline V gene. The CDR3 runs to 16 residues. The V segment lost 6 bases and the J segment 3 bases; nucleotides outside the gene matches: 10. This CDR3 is CASRPQTGTYTGELFF. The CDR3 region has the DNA TGTGCCAGCAGGCCCCAGACAGGGACCTACACCGGGGAGCTGTTTTTT.

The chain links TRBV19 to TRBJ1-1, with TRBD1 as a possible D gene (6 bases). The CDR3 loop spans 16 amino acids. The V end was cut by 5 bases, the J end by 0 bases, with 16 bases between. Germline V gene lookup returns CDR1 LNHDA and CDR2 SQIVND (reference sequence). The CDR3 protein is CASSQQGRLMNTEAFF. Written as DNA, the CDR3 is TGTGCCAGTAGTCAACAGGGCCGACTCATGAACACTGAAGCTTTCTTT. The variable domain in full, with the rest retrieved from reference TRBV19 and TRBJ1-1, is DGGITQSPKYLFRKEGQNVTLSCEQNLNHDAMYWYRQDPGQGLRLIYYSQIVNDFQKGDIAEGYSVSREKKESFPLTVTSAQKNPTAFYLCASSQQGRLMNTEAFFGQGTRLTVV.

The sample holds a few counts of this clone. CDR3 bases: TGTGCCAGCAGCCTATATCTTTGGGGGGGCAATCAGCCCCAGCATTTT. Protein: CASSLYLWGGNQPQHF. V gene TRBV5-5 combines with J gene TRBJ1-5, with D perhaps matching TRBD1 (5 bases). This CDR3 is 16 amino acids long. From germline, CDR1 is SGHKS and CDR2 YYEKEE (reference sequence). Deletions cut 4 bases from V and 2 bases from J, with 16 bases between. Combining the CDR3 with reference TRBV5-5 and TRBJ1-5 gives the whole variable domain DAGVTQSPTHLIKTRGQQVTLRCSPISGHKSVSWYQQVLGQGPQFIFQYYEKEERGRGNFPDRFSARQFPNYSSELNVNALLLGDSALYLCASSLYLWGGNQPQHFGDGTRLSIL.

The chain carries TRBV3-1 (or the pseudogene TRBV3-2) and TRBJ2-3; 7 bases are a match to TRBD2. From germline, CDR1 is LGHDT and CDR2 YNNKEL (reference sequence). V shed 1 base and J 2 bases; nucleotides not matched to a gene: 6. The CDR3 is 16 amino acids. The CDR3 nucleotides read TGTGCCAGCAGCCAAGGGCCAGCGGGGACCACAGATACGCAGTATTTT. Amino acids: CASSQGPAGTTDTQYF.

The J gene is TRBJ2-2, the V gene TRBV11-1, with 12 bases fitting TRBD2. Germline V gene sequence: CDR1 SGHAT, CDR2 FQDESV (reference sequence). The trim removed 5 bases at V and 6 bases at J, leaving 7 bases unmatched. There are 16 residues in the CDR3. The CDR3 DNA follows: TGTGCCAGCAGCGCAGGACTAGCGGGGTTCGCCGGGGAGCTGTTTTTT. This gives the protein CASSAGLAGFAGELFF.

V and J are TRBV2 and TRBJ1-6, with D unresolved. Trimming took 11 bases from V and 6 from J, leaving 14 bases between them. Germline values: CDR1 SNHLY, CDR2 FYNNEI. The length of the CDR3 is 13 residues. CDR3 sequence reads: CAGCISPNSPLHF. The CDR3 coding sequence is TGTGCCGGTTGTATCAGTCCTAATTCACCCCTCCACTTT.

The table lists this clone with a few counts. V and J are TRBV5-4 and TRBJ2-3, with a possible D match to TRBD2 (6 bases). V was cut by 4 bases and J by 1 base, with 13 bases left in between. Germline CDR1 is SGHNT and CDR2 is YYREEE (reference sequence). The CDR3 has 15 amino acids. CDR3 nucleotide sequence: TGTGCCAGCAGCCAAGGCGGGATACGCACAGATACGCAGTATTTT. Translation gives CASSQGGIRTDTQYF.

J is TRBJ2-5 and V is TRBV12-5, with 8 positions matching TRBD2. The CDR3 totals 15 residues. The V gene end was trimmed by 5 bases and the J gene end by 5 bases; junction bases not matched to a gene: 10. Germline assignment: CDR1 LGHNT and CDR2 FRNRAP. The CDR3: CASGPTSANRETQYF. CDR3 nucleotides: TGTGCTAGTGGTCCGACTAGCGCGAATCGGGAGACCCAGTACTTC.

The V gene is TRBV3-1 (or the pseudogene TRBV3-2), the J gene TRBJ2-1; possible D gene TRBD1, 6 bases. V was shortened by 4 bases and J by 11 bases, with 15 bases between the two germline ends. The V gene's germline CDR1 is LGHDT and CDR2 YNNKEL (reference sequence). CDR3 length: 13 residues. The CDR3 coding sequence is TGTGCCAGCAGCCCCGACAGGTTGGGAAAGCAGTTCTTC. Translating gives CASSPDRLGKQFF.

The CDR3 region has the DNA TGTGCCAGTAGTATTAGGGGTGCCGTTCGGTCCTACAATGAGCAGTTCTTC. It translates to CASSIRGAVRSYNEQFF. The chain employs TRBV19 and TRBJ2-1, with D possibly matching TRBD1 (5 bases). The length of the CDR3 is 17 residues. Trimming removed 3 bases from V and 1 base from J, with 16 bases in between. In germline, CDR1 is LNHDA, CDR2 SQIVND (reference sequence).

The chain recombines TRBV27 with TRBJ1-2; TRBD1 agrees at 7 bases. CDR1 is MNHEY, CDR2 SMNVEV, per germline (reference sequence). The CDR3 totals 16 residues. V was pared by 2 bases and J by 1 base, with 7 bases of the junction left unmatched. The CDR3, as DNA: TGTGCCAGCAGTTTACGTCGACAGGGCCATAACTATGGCTACACCTTC. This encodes CASSLRRQGHNYGYTF.

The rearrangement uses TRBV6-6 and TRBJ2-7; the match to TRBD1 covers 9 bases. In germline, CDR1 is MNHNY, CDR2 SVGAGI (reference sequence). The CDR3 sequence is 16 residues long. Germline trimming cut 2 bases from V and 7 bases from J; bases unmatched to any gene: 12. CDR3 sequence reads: CASSYPSGGQGREQYF. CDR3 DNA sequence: TGTGCCAGCAGTTACCCCTCGGGGGGACAGGGTCGGGAGCAGTACTTC.

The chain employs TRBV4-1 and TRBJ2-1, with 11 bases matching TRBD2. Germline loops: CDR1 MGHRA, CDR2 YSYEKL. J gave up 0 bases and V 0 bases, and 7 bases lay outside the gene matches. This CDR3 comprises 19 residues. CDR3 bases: TGCGCCAGCAGCCAAGATTTAGCGGGAGGGGCTAGCTCCTACAATGAGCAGTTCTTC. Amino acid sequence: CASSQDLAGGASSYNEQFF.

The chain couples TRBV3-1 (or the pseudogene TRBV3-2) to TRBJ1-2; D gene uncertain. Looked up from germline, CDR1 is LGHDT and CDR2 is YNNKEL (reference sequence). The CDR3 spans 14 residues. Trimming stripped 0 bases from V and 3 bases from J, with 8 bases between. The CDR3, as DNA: TGTGCCAGCAGCCAAGATCGACGGGACTATGGCTACACCTTC. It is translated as CASSQDRRDYGYTF.

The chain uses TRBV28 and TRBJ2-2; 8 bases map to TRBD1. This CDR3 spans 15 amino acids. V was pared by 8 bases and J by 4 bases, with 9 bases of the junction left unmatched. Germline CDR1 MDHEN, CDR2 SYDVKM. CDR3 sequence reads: CASAASTGVTGELFF. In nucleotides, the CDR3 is TGTGCCAGCGCGGCCTCGACAGGGGTCACCGGGGAGCTGTTTTTT.

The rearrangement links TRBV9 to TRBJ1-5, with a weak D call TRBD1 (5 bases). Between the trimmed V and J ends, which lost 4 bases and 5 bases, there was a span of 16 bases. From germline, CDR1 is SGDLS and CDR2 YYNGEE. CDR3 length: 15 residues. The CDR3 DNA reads TGTGCCAGCAGCCAAAGCTGGGGGGGGGATCAGCCCCAGCATTTT. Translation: CASSQSWGGDQPQHF.

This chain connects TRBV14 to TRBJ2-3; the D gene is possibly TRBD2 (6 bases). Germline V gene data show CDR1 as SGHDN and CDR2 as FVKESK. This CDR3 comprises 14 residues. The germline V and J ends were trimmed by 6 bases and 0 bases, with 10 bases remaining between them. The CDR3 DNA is TGTGCCAGCAGGGCGGGGTTTAGCACAGATACGCAGTATTTT. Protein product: CASRAGFSTDTQYF.

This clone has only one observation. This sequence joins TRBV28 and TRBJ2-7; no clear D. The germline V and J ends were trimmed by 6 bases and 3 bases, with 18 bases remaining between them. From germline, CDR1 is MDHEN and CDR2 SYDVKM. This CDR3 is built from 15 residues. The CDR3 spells CASSQNWPHYYEQYF. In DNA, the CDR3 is TGTGCCAGCAGCCAAAACTGGCCCCACTACTACGAGCAGTACTTC.

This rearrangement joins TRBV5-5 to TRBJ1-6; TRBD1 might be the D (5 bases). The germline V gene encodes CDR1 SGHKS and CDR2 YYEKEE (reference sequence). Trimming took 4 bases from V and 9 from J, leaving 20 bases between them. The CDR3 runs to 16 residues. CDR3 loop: CASSLGPGILSSPLHF. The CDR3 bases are TGTGCCAGCAGCCTGGGGCCGGGGATACTAAGTTCACCCCTCCACTTT.

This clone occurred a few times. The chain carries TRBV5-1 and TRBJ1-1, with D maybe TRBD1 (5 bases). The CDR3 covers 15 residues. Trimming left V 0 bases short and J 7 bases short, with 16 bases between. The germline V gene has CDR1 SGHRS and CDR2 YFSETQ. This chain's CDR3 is CASSLEPTGKYEAFF. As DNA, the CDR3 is TGCGCCAGCAGCTTGGAGCCTACAGGTAAATATGAAGCTTTCTTT.

The CDR3 DNA is TGTGCCAGCAGCCAAATGACAGGGGTCGTTGGCAATGAGCAGTTCTTC. Translating gives CASSQMTGVVGNEQFF. This chain links TRBV3-1 (or the pseudogene TRBV3-2) with TRBJ2-1; 8 nucleotides agree with TRBD1. V was clipped by 2 bases and J by 6 bases; unmatched bases: 9. The CDR3 consists of 16 residues. CDR1 and CDR2 (germline): LGHDT, YNNKEL (reference sequence).

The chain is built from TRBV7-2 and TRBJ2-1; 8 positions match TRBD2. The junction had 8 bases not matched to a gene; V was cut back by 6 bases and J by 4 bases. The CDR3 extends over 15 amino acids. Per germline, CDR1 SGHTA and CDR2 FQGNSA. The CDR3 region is CASRGPSGLYNEQFF. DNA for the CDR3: TGTGCCAGCAGAGGGCCTAGCGGGCTATACAATGAGCAGTTCTTC.

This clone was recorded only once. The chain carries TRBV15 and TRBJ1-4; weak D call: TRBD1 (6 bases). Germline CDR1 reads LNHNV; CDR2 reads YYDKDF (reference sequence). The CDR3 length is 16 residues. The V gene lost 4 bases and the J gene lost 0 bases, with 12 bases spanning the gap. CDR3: CATSTITGTTNEKLFF. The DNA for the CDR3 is TGTGCCACCAGCACTATTACAGGGACAACTAATGAAAAACTGTTTTTT.

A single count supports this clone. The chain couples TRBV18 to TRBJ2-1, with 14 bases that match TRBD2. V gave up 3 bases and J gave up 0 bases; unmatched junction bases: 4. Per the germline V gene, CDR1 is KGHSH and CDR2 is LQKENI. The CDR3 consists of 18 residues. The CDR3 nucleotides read TGTGCCAGCTCACCCGGGACTAGCGGGGGCGCCTCCTACAATGAGCAGTTCTTC. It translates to CASSPGTSGGASYNEQFF.